The clone carrying this TCR beta chain was seen a handful of times. The PCR contained 60 Vbeta and 13 Jbeta primers. Using immunoSEQ multiplex PCR, the repertoire was profiled, and TCRdb retains in-frame clones only, with some absent. The sample lists 95,000 to 150,000 clones, over 60% occurring once. This sample was taken from a study of cytomegalovirus exposure and HLA in healthy donors. This CDR3 spans 13 amino acids. V was cut by 5 bases and J by 4 bases, with 12 bases left in between. Germline values: CDR1 SGHRS, CDR2 YFSETQ. The sequenced sample was PBMCs. The receptor comes from a human donor in good health. J is TRBJ1-1 and V is TRBV5-1, with D tentatively TRBD1 (6 bases). CDR3 in amino acids: CASRRGAVTEAFF. DNA for the CDR3: TGCGCCAGCAGGCGGGGGGCAGTCACTGAAGCTTTCTTT. Full variable domain (rest looked up from reference TRBV5-1 and TRBJ1-1): KAGVTQTPRYLIKTRGQQVTLSCSPISGHRSVSWYQQTPGQGLQFLFEYFSETQRNKGNFPGRFSGRQFSNSRSEMNVSTLELGDSALYLCASRRGAVTEAFFGQGTRLTVV.